This T cell receptor beta chain emerged from a study of blood T cell repertoires in COVID-19. Trimming stripped 1 base from V and 2 bases from J, with 5 bases between. This CDR3 has 13 amino acids. Germline assignment: CDR1 SGHTA and CDR2 FQGNSA. In the authors' workflow: Counts of nucleated cells, estimated from reference gene primer amplification, were obtained. Sequencing used immunoSEQ multiplex PCR; TCRdb keeps in-frame clones, though not all of them. The V and J calls and clone size come from that table; D and trimming were worked out from the DNA. The sample holds fewer than 150,000 clones, 84% seen once.

The rearrangement joins TRBV7-2 to TRBJ1-2; D unclear. This TCR derives from a human donor in a cohort sampled during active COVID-19. Sequences were obtained from peripheral blood. CDR3: CASSLDTNYGYTF. CDR3 DNA sequence: TGTGCCAGCAGCTTAGACACAAACTATGGCTACACCTTC.